The T cell receptor (beta chain) described here comes from a study of blood T cell repertoires in COVID-19. Per the original data handling: The authors estimated nucleated cell counts from reference gene primer amplification. Libraries were prepared by immunoSEQ multiplex PCR; TCRdb keeps only in-frame clonotypes and omits some of them. Clone size and the V and J calls come from that table; the DNA yielded D and trimming. The sample records some 190,000 clones, nearly 90% being singletons. Between the trimmed V and J ends, which lost 6 bases and 3 bases, there was a span of 8 bases. This CDR3 is built from 12 residues.

This receptor was identified in a woman aged 40 to 50 with acute COVID-19. Sequenced: PBMCs or T cells enriched from blood (not recorded which). The chain combines TRBV12-3 or TRBV12-4 with TRBJ1-1; TRBD1 might be the D (6 bases). CDR3 in amino acids: CASSHRDTEAFF. Written as DNA, the CDR3 is TGTGCCAGCAGCCACAGGGACACTGAAGCTTTCTTT.